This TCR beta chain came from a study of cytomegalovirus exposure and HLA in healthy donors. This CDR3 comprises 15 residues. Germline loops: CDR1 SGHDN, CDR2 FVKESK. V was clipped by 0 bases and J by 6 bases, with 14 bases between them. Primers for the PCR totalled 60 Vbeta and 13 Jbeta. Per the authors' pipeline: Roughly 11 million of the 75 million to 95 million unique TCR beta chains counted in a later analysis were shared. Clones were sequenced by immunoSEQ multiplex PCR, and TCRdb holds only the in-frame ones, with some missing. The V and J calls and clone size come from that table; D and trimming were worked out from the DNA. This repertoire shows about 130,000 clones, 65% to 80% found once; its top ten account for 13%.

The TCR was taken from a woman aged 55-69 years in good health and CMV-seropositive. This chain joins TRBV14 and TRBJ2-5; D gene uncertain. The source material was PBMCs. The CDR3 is CASSQDRAPSQTQYF. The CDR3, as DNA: TGTGCCAGCAGCCAAGATAGAGCTCCATCGCAGACCCAGTACTTC.